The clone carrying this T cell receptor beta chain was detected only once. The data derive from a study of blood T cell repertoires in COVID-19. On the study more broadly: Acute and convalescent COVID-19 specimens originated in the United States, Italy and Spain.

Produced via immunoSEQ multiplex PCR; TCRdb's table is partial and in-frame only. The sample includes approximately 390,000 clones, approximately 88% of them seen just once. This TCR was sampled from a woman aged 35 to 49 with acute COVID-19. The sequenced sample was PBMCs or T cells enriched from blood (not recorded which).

The CDR3 DNA is TGTGCCAGCAGCTTGGAATCTGTCTCCTACGAGCAGTACTTC. Its translation: CASSLESVSYEQYF. The chain uses TRBV5-5 and TRBJ2-7, with D unclear. The CDR3 contains 14 residues. Looked up from germline, CDR1 is SGHKS and CDR2 is YYEKEE (reference sequence). V dropped 0 bases and J dropped 0 bases, with 7 bases sitting between them.